A single sample is the source of the 9 T cell receptor beta chains below, sequenced in a study of T cells in Graves' hyperthyroidism and ophthalmopathy. RNA transcripts were the template for amplifying TCR beta CDR3 regions. TCR CDR3 regions were first amplified by RT-PCR with HTBI primers. TCRdb called the multiplex PCR reads again in MiXCR, with one record for every CDR3 protein. The sample lists nearly 750,000 distinct CDR3 sequences; 30% to 40% were seen once. The sample comprised blood. The receptors were sampled from a woman aged 40 to 49 with Graves' hyperthyroidism.

This clonotype has just one count. The J gene is TRBJ1-5, the V gene TRBV20-1; TRBD1 might be the D (5 bases). Trimming shortened V by 3 bases and J by 3 bases, and 15 bases separated the two germline ends. There are 15 residues in the CDR3. Germline values: CDR1 DFQATT, CDR2 SNEGSKA (reference sequence). The CDR3 DNA is TGCAGTGCTAGCGGACCCGGGGGGTTCAATCAGCCCCAGCATTTT. Amino acids: CSASGPGGFNQPQHF.

The chain carries TRBV12-3 or TRBV12-4 and TRBJ2-7; D not certain. The CDR3 is made up of 13 amino acids. V was cut by 8 bases and J by 1 base, with 12 bases left in between. The CDR3 loop reads CASCFTESYEQYF. CDR3 in DNA: TGTGCCAGCTGCTTCACAGAGTCCTACGAGCAGTACTTC.

This clonotype has only a few counts. A read error may account for a junction end that differs from germline. The V call is TRBV25-1, the J call TRBJ2-7, with a possible D match to TRBD2 (6 bases). Germline V gives CDR1 MGHDK, CDR2 SYGVNS. The CDR3 totals 15 residues. CDR3 nucleotide sequence: TGTGCCAGCAGTGACCGGGACGGGAGCTCCTACGAACAGTACTTC. Translation gives CASSDRDGSSYEQYF.

This clonotype has ten or more counts. The gene calls are TRBV2 and TRBJ1-5; D is undetermined. Trimming removed 5 bases from V and 3 bases from J, with 8 bases in between. Germline V lookup: CDR1 SNHLY, CDR2 FYNNEI. The CDR3 is made up of 13 amino acids. CDR3 in amino acids: CASSSTVNQPQHF. The CDR3 coding sequence is TGTGCCAGCAGTTCTACTGTCAATCAGCCCCAGCATTTT.

This clonotype was picked up one time. No conserved phenylalanine or tryptophan ends this CDR3, so it is likely a read error. The rearrangement uses TRBV7-2 and TRBJ1-1; D is unresolved. Germline CDR1 reads SGHTA; CDR2 reads FQGNSA. The CDR3 is made up of 13 amino acids. V dropped 2 bases and J dropped 0 bases, with 4 bases sitting between them. CDR3 residues: CASSLRMNTEAFS. The CDR3 nucleotides read TGTGCCAGCAGCTTACGGATGAACACTGAAGCTTTCTCT.

Regarding this clonotype: A much larger clonotype is one base distant, so this may be a read error. The CDR3 ends on some other residue instead of the conserved phenylalanine or tryptophan, so this is likely a read error. This chain connects TRBV7-9 to TRBJ1-6; D remains ambiguous. CDR3 length: 15 residues. V lost 3 bases to trimming and J lost 1 base, with 7 bases between them. Germline V CDR1 and CDR2: SEHNR, FQNEAQ (reference sequence). CDR3 residues: CASSFEGSYNSPLHL. The CDR3 DNA is TGTGCCAGCAGCTTTGAGGGTTCCTATAATTCACCCCTCCACCTT.

This clonotype was recorded at least ten times. The chain joins TRBV7-9 to TRBJ2-7; 10 nucleotides align to TRBD1. Germline lookup yields CDR1 SEHNR and CDR2 FQNEAQ (reference sequence). The CDR3 is made up of 15 amino acids. With 5 bases clipped from V and 1 base from J, the junction kept 5 bases outside the gene matches. Here the CDR3 reads CASSPGTGASYEQYF. The CDR3 DNA sequence: TGTGCCAGCAGCCCTGGGACAGGGGCTTCCTACGAGCAGTACTTC. Complete variable domain (other parts from reference TRBV7-9 and TRBJ2-7): DTGVSQNPRHKITKRGQNVTFRCDPISEHNRLYWYRQTLGQGPEFLTYFQNEAQLEKSRLLSDRFSAERPKGSFSTLEIQRTEQGDSAMYLCASSPGTGASYEQYFGPGTRLTVT.

The chain is built from TRBV7-3 and TRBJ1-6; possibly TRBD1 for D (6 bases). Germline V lookup: CDR1 SGHTA, CDR2 FQGTGA. The CDR3 sequence is 15 residues long. With 8 bases removed from V and 8 bases from J, the gap between germline ends came to 19 bases. The CDR3 sequence: CASSFSDSLHSPLHF. For the CDR3, the DNA is TGTGCCAGCTCATTTTCGGACAGTCTTCATTCACCCCTCCACTTT.

As regards this clonotype: A read error may explain this, as a much larger clone is one base away. This chain links TRBV25-1 with TRBJ2-7, with D possibly TRBD1 on 6 matching bases. The CDR3 spans 14 residues. Germline values: CDR1 MGHDK, CDR2 SYGVNS. Trimming cost V 5 bases and J 3 bases, with 14 bases left between them. Here the CDR3 reads CASSYRDKYYEQYF. The CDR3 nucleotides are TGTGCCAGCAGTTACCGGGACAAATACTACGAGCAGTACTTC.